These 4 T cell receptor beta chains were all obtained from the same sample, sequenced in a study of blood T cell repertoires in COVID-19. Repertoires were generated with immunoSEQ multiplex PCR, while TCRdb's copy carries only in-frame clones and drops some. This table holds about 220,000 clones, almost 90% found once. Sequenced: PBMCs or T cells enriched from blood (not recorded which). The receptor source for this set is a man younger than 45 who had been exposed to COVID-19.

The chain uses TRBV7-8 and TRBJ1-2; 8 nucleotides align to TRBD1. CDR1 and CDR2 (germline): SGHVS, FQNEAQ. The J segment lost 7 bases and the V segment lost 7 bases, leaving 14 bases of the junction unmatched. This CDR3 spans 15 amino acids. CDR3 sequence (DNA): TGTGCCAGCACCTTCCGGACAGGGTTTTACAGTGGCTACACCTTC. Translated, it gives CASTFRTGFYSGYTF.

Here the CDR3 DNA reads TGTGCCAGCAGCTCCCTTCTCCAGAACCAAGAGACCCAGTACTTC. It encodes CASSSLLQNQETQYF. The chain carries TRBV11-2 and TRBJ2-5; no definite D call. This CDR3 is built from 15 residues. From germline, CDR1 is SGHAT and CDR2 FQNNGV. The germline V and J ends were trimmed by 4 bases and 0 bases, with 12 bases remaining between them. Full variable domain (rest looked up from reference TRBV11-2 and TRBJ2-5): EAGVAQSPRYKIIEKRQSVAFWCNPISGHATLYWYQQILGQGPKLLIQFQNNGVVDDSQLPKDRFSAERLKGVDSTLKIQPAKLEDSAVYLCASSSLLQNQETQYFGPGTRLLVL.

The V call is TRBV12-5, the J call TRBJ1-1, with a tentative D call TRBD1 (6 bases). From germline, CDR1 is LGHNT and CDR2 FRNRAP. This CDR3 contains 13 residues. The ends were cut back, 6 bases at V and 4 bases at J, with 12 bases in the middle. In DNA form, the CDR3 reads TGTGCTAGTGGCAGCGGGACAAGCACTGAAGCTTTCTTT. Protein: CASGSGTSTEAFF.

The chain uses TRBV29-1 and TRBJ1-2; unclear D gene. This CDR3 is 11 amino acids long. Trimming stripped 7 bases from V and 8 bases from J, with 14 bases between. In germline, CDR1 is SQVTM, CDR2 ANQGSEA. DNA of the CDR3: TGCAGCGCCGATGTAGAGGCCGGCTACACCTTC. Protein: CSADVEAGYTF.